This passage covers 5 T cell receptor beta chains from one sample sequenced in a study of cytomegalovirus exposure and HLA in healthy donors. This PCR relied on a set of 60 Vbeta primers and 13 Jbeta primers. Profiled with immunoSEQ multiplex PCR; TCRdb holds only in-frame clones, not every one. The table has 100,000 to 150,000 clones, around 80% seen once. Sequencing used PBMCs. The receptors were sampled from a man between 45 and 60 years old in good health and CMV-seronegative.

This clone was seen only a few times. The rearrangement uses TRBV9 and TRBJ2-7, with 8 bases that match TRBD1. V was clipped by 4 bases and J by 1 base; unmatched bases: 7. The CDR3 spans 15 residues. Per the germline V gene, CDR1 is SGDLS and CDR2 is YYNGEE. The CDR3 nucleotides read TGTGCCAGCAGCCCCCGGACAGGGAGTTCCTACGAGCAGTACTTC. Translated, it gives CASSPRTGSSYEQYF.

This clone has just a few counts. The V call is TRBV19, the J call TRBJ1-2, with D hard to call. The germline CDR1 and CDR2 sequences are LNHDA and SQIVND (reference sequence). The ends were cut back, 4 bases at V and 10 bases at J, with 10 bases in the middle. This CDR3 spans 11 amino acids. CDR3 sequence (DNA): TGTGCCAGTAGTACCCCCCGGGACTACACCTTC. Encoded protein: CASSTPRDYTF.

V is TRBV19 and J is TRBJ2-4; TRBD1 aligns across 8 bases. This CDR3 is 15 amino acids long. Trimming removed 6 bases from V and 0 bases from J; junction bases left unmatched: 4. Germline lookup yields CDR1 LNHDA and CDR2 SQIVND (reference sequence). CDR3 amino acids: CASRNQGAAKNIQYF. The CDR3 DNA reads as TGTGCCAGTAGGAACCAGGGGGCAGCCAAAAACATTCAGTACTTC.

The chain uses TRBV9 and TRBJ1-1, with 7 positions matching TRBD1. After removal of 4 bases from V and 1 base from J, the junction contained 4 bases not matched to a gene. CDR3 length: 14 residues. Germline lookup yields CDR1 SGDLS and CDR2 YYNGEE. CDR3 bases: TGTGCCAGCAGCCGGGACAGAAGGAACACTGAAGCTTTCTTT. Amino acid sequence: CASSRDRRNTEAFF.

CDR3 sequence (DNA): TGTGCCAGCAGCTGGACCCTCGGGACTAGCGGATTTAGCACAGATACGCAGTATTTT. It codes for CASSWTLGTSGFSTDTQYF. The chain combines TRBV4-2 with TRBJ2-3; 11 nucleotides agree with TRBD2. The CDR3 totals 19 residues. The V gene's germline CDR1 is LGHNA and CDR2 YNFKEQ. V lost 5 bases and J lost 0; bases outside the gene matches: 13.